This T cell receptor (beta chain) was found in a study of OX40 agonist ivuxolimab in advanced cancers. Study-level background: Antecedent anti-PD-1, anti-PD-L1 or anti-CTLA-4 therapy was permissible, with roughly 36% having received some. Study-level findings and limits: Relative to CD4+ cells, CD8+ T cells on average had more expanded clones.

TCRdb's table, derived via immunoSEQ multiplex PCR, lists solely in-frame clones and lacks some. The sample carries tens of thousands of clones, around 84% recorded once. A few counts support this clone. Its antigen is unidentified. CDR1 and CDR2 (germline): SQVTM, ANQGSEA. The CDR3 sequence is 12 residues long. Trimming took 4 bases from V and 6 from J, leaving 10 bases between them. This clonotype was obtained from an adult with an advanced solid tumor such as melanoma, head and neck, liver or kidney cancer. The material was CD4+ or CD8+ T cells sorted from blood, obtained in a trial of the OX40 agonist ivuxolimab. The chain uses TRBV29-1 and TRBJ2-1, with no clear D. In DNA, the CDR3 is TGCAGCGTTGGAGAAAGGAGCAATGAGCAGTTCTTC. Residues: CSVGERSNEQFF.